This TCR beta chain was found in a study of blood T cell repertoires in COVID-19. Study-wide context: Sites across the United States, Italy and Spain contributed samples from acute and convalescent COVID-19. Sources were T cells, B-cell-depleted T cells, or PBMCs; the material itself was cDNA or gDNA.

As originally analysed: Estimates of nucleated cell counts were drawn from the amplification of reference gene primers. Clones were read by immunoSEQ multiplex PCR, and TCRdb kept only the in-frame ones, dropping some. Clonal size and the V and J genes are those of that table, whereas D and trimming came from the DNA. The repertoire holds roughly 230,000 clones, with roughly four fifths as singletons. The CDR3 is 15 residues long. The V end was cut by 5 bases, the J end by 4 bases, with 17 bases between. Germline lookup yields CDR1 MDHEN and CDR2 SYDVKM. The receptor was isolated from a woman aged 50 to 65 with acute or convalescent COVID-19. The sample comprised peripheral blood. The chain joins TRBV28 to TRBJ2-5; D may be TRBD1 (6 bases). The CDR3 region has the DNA TGTGCCAGCAGTCCCGCAGGGGTTGTGGGAGAGACCCAGTACTTC. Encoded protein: CASSPAGVVGETQYF.